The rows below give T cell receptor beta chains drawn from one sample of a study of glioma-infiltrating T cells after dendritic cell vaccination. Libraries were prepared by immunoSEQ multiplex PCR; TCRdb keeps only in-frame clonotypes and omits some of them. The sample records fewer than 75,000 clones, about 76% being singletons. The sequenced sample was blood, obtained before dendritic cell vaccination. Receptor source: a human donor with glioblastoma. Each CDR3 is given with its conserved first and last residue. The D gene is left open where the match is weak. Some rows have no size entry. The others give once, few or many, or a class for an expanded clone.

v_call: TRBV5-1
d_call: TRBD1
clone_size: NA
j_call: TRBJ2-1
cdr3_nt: TGCGCCAGCAGCTTTACGACAGGGTCCTTAAATGAGCAGTTCTTC
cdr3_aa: CASSFTTGSLNEQFF

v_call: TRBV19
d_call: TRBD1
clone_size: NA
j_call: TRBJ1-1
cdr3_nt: TGTGCCAGTAGTATAGGGGACAGAGAAGCTTTCTTT
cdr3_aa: CASSIGDREAFF

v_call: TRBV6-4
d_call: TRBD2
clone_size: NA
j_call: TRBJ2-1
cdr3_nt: TGTGCCAGCAGTGACTCGAGTCGGGGGGGTCACAATGAGCAGTTCTTC
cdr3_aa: CASSDSSRGGHNEQFF

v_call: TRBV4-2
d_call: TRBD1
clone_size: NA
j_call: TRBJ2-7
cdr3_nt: TGTGCCAGCAGCCCCCGGGACAGGGAAAACCACGAGCAGTACTTC
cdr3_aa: CASSPRDRENHEQYF

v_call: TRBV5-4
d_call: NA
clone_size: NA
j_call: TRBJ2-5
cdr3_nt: TGTGCCAGCAGCTTGGACAGCCAAGAGACCCAGTACTTC
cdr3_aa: CASSLDSQETQYF

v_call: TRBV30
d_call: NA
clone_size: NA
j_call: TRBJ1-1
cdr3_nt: TGTGCCTGGAAGGCGGCCCACACTGAAGCTTTCTTT
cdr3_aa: CAWKAAHTEAFF

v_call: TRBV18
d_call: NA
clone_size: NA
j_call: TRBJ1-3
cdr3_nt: TGTGCCAGCTCACCTGCTGGACACTCTGGAAACACCATATATTTT
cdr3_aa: CASSPAGHSGNTIYF

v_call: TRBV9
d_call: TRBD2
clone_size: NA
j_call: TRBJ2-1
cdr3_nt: TGTGCCAGCAGCCCCTCTCTACTAGCGGGGACATACAATGAGCAGTTCTTC
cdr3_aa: CASSPSLLAGTYNEQFF

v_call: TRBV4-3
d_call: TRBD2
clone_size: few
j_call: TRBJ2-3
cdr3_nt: TGCGCCAGCAGCCGGGGACTAGGGGACCGCACAGATACGCAGTATTTT
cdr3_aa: CASSRGLGDRTDTQYF

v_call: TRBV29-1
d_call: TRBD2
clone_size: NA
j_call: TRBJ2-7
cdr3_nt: TGCAGCGTGGGGGGAGGGTCCTACGAGCAGTACTTC
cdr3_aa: CSVGGGSYEQYF

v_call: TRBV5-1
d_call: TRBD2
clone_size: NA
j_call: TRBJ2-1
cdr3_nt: TGCGCCAGCAGCCCCGCTAGTGCGGGGGGTTACAATGAGCAGTTCTTC
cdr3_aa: CASSPASAGGYNEQFF

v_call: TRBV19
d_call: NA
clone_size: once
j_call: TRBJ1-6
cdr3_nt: TGTGCCAGTAGCCAGGGAGGGCCCAATAATTCACCCCTCCACTTT
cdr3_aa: CASSQGGPNNSPLHF

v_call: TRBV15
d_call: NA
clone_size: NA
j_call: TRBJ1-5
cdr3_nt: TGTGCCACCAGCAGAGATTACAATCAGCCCCAGCATTTT
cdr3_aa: CATSRDYNQPQHF

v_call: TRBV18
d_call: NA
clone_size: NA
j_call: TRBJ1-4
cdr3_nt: TGTGCCAGCTCACCCCTGGGACAAAGTAATGAAAAACTGTTTTTT
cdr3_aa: CASSPLGQSNEKLFF

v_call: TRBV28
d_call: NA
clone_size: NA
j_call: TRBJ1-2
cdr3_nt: TGTGCCAGCAGTTTTTTACAGTCCGATGGCTACACCTTC
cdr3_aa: CASSFLQSDGYTF

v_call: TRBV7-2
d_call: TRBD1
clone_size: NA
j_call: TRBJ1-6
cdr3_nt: TGTGCCAGCAGCCCGGAACAGGGGGCGCTTTCACCCCTCCACTTT
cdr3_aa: CASSPEQGALSPLHF

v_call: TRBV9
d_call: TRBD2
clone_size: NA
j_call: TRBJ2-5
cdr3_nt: TGTGCCAGCAGCTTCGGGGGGGCCTCAGAGACCCAGTACTTC
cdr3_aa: CASSFGGASETQYF

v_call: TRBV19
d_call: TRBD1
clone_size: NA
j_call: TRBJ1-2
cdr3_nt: TGTGCCAGTAGTCTTAGAGGGGACAGCTATGGCTACACCTTC
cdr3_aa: CASSLRGDSYGYTF

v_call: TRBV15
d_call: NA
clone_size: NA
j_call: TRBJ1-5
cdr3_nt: TGTGCCACTCCTGAAGGGCCCTTAGACAGATTCAATCAGCCCCAGCATTTT
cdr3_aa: CATPEGPLDRFNQPQHF

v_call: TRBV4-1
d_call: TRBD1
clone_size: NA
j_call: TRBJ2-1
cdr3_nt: TGCGCCAGCAGCCCGCCGGACAGGGAAAATGAGCAGTTCTTC
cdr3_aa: CASSPPDRENEQFF

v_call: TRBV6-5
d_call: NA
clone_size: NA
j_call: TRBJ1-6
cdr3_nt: TGTGCCAGCAGTTATGGGAGGGCTGATTCACCCCTCCACTTT
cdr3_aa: CASSYGRADSPLHF

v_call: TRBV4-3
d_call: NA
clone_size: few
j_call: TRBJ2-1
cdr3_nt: TGCGCCAGCAGCCATACACTAGTTACTTGGGATGAGCAGTTCTTC
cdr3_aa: CASSHTLVTWDEQFF

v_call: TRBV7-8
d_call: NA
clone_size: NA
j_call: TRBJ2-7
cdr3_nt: TGTGCCAGCAGCTTAGACAGGGTCAGCTCCTACGAGCAGTACTTC
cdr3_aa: CASSLDRVSSYEQYF

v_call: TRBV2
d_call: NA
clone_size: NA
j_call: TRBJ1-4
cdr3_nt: TGTGCCAGCAGTGAAGATACAGGGAGTAATGAAAAACTGTTTTTT
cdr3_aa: CASSEDTGSNEKLFF

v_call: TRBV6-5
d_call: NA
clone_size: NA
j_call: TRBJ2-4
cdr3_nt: TGTGCCAGCAGTTCACCCAGGCAGCTAGCCAAAAACATTCAGTACTTC
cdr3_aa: CASSSPRQLAKNIQYF

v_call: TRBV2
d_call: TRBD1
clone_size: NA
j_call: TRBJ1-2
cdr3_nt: TGTGCCAGCAGTGAATCAGGGGGCCGGGACTATGGCTACACCTTC
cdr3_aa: CASSESGGRDYGYTF